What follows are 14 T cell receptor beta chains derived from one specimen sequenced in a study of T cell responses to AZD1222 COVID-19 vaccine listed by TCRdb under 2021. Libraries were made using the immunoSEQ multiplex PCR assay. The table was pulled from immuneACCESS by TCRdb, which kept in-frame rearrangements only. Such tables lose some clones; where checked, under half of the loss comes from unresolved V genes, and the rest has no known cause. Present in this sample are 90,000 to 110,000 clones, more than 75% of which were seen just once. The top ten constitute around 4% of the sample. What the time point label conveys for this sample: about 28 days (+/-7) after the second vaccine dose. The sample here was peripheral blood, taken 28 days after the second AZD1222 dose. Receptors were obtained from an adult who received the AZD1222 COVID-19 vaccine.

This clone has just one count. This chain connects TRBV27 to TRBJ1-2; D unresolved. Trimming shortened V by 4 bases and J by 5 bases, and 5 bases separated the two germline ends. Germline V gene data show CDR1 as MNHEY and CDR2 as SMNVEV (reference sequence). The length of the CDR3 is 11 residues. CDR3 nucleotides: TGTGCCAGCAGTTCTGGTTATGGCTACACCTTC. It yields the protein CASSSGYGYTF.

CDR3 DNA sequence: TGTGCCAGCCAGGGACTACCTGCGGGTGAGCAGTTCTTC. Amino acids: CASQGLPAGEQFF. The J gene is TRBJ2-1, the V gene TRBV2, with 7 bases aligning to TRBD2. Germline-derived CDR1 and CDR2 are SNHLY and FYNNEI. V trimming: 8 bases; J trimming: 9 bases; junction bases outside the gene matches: 10. The CDR3 consists of 13 residues.

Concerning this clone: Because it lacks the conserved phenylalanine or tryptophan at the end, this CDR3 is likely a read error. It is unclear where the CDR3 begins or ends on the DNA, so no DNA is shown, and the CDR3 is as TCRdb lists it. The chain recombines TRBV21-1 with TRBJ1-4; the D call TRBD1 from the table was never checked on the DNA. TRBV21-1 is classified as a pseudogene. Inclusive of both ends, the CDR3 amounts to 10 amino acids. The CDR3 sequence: CASPLRDIGC.

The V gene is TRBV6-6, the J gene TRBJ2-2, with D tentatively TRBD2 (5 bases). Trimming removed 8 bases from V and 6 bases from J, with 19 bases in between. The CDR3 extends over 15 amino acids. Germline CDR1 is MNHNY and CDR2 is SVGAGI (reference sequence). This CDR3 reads CASLTRAESSGELFF. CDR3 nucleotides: TGTGCCAGCCTAACTAGGGCAGAATCCTCCGGGGAGCTGTTTTTT.

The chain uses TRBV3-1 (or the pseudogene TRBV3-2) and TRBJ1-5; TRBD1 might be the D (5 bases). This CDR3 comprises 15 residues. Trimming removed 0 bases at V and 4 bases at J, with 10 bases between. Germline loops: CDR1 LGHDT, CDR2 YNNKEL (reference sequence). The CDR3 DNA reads TGTGCCAGCAGCCAAGACGGGACGGGAAATCAGCCCCAGCATTTT. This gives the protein CASSQDGTGNQPQHF.

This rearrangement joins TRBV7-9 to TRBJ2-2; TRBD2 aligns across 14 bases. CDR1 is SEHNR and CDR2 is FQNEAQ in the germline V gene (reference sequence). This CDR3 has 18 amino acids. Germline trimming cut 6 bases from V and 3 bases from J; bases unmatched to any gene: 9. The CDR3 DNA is TGTGCCAGCAGATCCAGACTAGCGGGAGGGCCGGACACCGGGGAGCTGTTTTTT. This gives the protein CASRSRLAGGPDTGELFF.

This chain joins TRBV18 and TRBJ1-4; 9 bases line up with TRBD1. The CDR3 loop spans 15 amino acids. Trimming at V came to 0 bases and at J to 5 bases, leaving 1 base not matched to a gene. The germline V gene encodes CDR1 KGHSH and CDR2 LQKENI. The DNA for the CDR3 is TGTGCCAGCTCACCACCGGGGACAGGGAATGAAAAACTGTTTTTT. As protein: CASSPPGTGNEKLFF.

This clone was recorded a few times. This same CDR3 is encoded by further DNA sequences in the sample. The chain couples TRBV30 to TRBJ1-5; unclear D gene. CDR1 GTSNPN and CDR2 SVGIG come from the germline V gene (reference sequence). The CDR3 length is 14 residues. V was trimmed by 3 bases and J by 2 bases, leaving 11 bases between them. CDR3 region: CAWRRPGGNQPQHF. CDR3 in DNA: TGTGCCTGGAGGAGACCGGGCGGCAATCAGCCCCAGCATTTT.

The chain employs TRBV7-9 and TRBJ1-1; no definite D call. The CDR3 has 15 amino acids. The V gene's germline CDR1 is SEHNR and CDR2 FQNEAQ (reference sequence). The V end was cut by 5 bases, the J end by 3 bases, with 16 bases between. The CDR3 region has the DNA TGTGCCAGCAGCCTCGCTAGGGTCGGCGACACTGAAGCTTTCTTT. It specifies CASSLARVGDTEAFF.

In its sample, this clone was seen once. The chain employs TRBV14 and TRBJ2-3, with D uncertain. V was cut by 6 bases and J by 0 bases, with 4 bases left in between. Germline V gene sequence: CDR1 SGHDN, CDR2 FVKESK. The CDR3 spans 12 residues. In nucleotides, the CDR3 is TGTGCCAGCAGGGCTAGCACAGATACGCAGTATTTT. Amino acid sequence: CASRASTDTQYF.

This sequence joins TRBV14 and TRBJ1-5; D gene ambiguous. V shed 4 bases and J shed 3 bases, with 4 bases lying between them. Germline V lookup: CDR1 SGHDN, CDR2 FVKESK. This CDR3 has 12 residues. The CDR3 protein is CASSLHNQPQHF. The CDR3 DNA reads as TGTGCCAGCAGCCTCCACAATCAGCCCCAGCATTTT.

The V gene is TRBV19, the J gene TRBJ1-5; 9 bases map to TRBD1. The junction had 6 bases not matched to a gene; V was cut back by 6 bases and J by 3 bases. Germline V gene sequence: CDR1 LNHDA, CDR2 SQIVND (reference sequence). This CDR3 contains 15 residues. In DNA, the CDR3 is TGTGCCAGTAGCCCCGACAGGGGGGTCAATCAGCCCCAGCATTTT. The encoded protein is CASSPDRGVNQPQHF.

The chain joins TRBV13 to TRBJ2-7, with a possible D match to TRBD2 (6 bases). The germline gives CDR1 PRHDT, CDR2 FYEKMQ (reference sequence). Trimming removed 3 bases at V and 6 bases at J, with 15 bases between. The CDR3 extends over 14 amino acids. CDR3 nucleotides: TGTGCCAGCAGCTTCGGGTCGGGAGTGGTCGAGCAGTACTTC. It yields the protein CASSFGSGVVEQYF.

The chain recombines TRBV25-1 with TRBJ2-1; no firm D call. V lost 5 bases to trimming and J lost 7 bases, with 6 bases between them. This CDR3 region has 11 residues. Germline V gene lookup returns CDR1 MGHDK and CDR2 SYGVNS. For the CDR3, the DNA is TGTGCCAGCAGTCTGAAGAATGAGCAGTTCTTC. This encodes CASSLKNEQFF.